These 5 T cell receptor beta chains came from one sample sequenced in a study of blood T cells in healthy people across ages. Sample-barcoded 5' priming and a J-beta primer mix drove a second PCR of about 7 to 11 cycles. TCRdb called the 5' RACE reads again in MiXCR, with one record for every CDR3 protein. Counted here are approximately 800,000 distinct CDR3 sequences, 25% occurring once; the ten biggest clones make up approximately 3.7%. These sequences were also reported in another study, on T cells of mothers and their children.

Sequencing was carried out using blood. These receptors originate from a boy younger than 18 in good health.

The chain links TRBV7-2 to TRBJ2-4; 9 bases match TRBD2. Trimming removed 2 bases from V and 0 bases from J; junction bases left unmatched: 8. Germline V CDR1 and CDR2: SGHTA, FQGNSA. This CDR3 has 18 amino acids. CDR3 coding DNA: TGTGCCAGCAGCTTACTTTGGCGGGAGGGCCTAGCCAAAAACATTCAGTACTTC. This gives the protein CASSLLWREGLAKNIQYF.

This clonotype has at least ten counts. This rearrangement joins TRBV6-2 or TRBV6-3 to TRBJ2-1; TRBD1 or TRBD2 may be the D gene (5 bases each). The CDR3 is 15 residues long. Germline values: CDR1 MNHEY, CDR2 SVGEGT. Trimming shortened V by 2 bases and J by 3 bases, and 11 bases separated the two germline ends. CDR3 region: CASSYRDLDYNEQFF. The CDR3, as DNA: TGTGCCAGCAGTTACCGGGACCTGGACTACAATGAGCAGTTCTTC.

This clonotype was counted only a few times. V gene TRBV12-3 or TRBV12-4 combines with J gene TRBJ1-1; D is uncertain. This CDR3 has 14 amino acids. V was clipped by 7 bases and J by 1 base, with 13 bases between them. The CDR3 region has the DNA TGTGCCAGCAATAACCTAGAGTGGAACACTGAAGCTTTCTTT. It is translated as CASNNLEWNTEAFF.

In this sample, this clonotype turned up a few times. This chain connects TRBV4-1 to TRBJ2-7; TRBD2 aligns across 13 bases. The J call may be faulty, since TRBJ2-1 better matches the DNA end. The CDR3 is 16 residues long. Germline CDR1 reads MGHRA; CDR2 reads YSYEKL. In nucleotides, the CDR3 is TGCGCCAGCAGCCTAACTAGCGGGAGGGAAGGGAATGAGCAGTTCTTC. Encoded protein: CASSLTSGREGNEQFF.

The V call is TRBV27, the J call TRBJ2-4; D is uncertain. Per germline, CDR1 MNHEY and CDR2 SMNVEV (reference sequence). This CDR3 has 14 residues. Trimming took off 5 bases at V and 6 bases at J, with 14 bases between the two ends. CDR3 amino acids: CASSPETSPNIQYF. The CDR3, as DNA: TGTGCCAGCAGTCCGGAGACCAGTCCAAACATTCAGTACTTC.